This T cell receptor (beta chain) was identified during a study of regulatory T cells in long-lasting Graves disease. This clonotype occurred a few times. Through Arm-PCR of CDR3 regions and iRepertoire HTBI primers, TCR beta libraries were built. TCRdb re-called the multiplex PCR reads with MiXCR, one entry per CDR3 protein. The data contain fewer than 450,000 distinct CDR3 sequences, 15% of them singletons. Noted time point: newly diagnosed GD, antithyroid drugs for less than 3 months. RNA from PBMCs was the source of the TCR library. This sample was also put to use in a study of T cells in Graves' hyperthyroidism and ophthalmopathy.

Sample: peripheral blood mononuclear cells (PBMCs), taken at new diagnosis, from a patient treated with antithyroid drugs. This clonotype was sampled from a woman aged 40 to 49 with Graves disease.

The CDR3 loop reads CASKRLAYGTGELFF. In nucleotides, the CDR3 is TGCGCCAGCAAGAGACTAGCGTATGGAACCGGGGAGCTGTTTTTT. The chain links TRBV10-2 to TRBJ2-2; 8 bases match TRBD2. The germline gives CDR1 WSHSY, CDR2 SAAADI. The length of the CDR3 is 15 residues. After removal of 7 bases from V and 5 bases from J, the junction contained 9 bases not matched to a gene.